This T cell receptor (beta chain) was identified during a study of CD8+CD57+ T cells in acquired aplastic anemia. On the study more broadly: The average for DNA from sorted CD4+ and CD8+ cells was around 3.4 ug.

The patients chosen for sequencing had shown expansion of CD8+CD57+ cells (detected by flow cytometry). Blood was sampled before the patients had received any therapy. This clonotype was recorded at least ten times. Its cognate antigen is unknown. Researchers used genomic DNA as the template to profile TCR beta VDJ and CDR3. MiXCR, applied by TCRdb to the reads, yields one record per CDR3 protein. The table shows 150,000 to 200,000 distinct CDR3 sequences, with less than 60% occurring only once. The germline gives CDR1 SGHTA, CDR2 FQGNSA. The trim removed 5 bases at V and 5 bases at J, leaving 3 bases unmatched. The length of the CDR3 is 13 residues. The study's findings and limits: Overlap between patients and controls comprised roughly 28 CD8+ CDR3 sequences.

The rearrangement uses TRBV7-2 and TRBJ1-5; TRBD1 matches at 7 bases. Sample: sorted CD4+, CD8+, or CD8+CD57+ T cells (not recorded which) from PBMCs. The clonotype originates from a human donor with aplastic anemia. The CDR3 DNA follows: TGTGCCAGCAGCCTCAGGGGGGATCAGCCCCAGCATTTT. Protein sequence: CASSLRGDQPQHF.